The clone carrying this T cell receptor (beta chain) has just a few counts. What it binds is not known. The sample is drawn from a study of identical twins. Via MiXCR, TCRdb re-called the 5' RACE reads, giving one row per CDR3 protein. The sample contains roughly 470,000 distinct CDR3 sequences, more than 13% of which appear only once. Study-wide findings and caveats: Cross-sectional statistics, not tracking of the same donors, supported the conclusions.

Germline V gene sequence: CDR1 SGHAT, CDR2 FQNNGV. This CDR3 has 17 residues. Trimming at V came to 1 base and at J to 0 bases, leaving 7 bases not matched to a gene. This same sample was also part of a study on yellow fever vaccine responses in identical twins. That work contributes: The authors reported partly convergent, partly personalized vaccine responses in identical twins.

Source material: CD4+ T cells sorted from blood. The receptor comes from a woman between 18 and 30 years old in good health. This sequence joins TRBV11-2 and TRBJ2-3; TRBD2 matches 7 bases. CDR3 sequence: CASSLGRGRTSTDTQYF. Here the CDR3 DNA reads TGTGCCAGCAGCTTAGGTCGCGGGAGAACTAGCACAGATACGCAGTATTTT.